One sample yielded the 32 T cell receptor beta chains listed below, sequenced in a study of T-cell reconstitution after alpha-beta-depleted transplantation in children. The TCRbeta library incorporated unique molecular identifiers. Each CDR3 protein is one row after TCRdb ran MiXCR on the PCR reads. The data show fewer than 550,000 distinct CDR3 sequences, roughly 10% seen once. The sample in question was PBMCs, mostly from graft donor cells, obtained 180 days after TCRalphabeta/CD19-depleted stem cell transplant. These receptor sequences come from a female patient under 10 years old who had a stem cell transplant for aplastic anemia, so the T cells may come from the graft donor.

The table lists this clonotype with a few counts. The J gene is TRBJ2-4, the V gene TRBV20-1, with a possible D match to TRBD2 (6 bases). Germline lookup yields CDR1 DFQATT and CDR2 SNEGSKA (reference sequence). This CDR3 has 18 residues. The germline V and J ends were trimmed by 0 bases and 1 base, with 19 bases remaining between them. The DNA for the CDR3 is TGCAGTGCTAGAGAAAAAGTGGGGAGGTCGAGGGCCAAAAACATTCAGTACTTC. Its protein product is CSAREKVGRSRAKNIQYF.

This clonotype has just a few counts. The CDR3 DNA reads as TGCAGCGTTGAGCATTGGGATCCCCAGGGTCCAGATACGCAGTATTTT. Protein product: CSVEHWDPQGPDTQYF. The rearrangement joins TRBV29-1 to TRBJ2-3; D is perhaps TRBD1 (5 bases). The germline V and J ends were trimmed by 3 bases and 4 bases, with 20 bases remaining between them. Looked up from germline, CDR1 is SQVTM and CDR2 is ANQGSEA. This CDR3 has 16 residues.

There are a few counts of this clonotype. This chain uses TRBV19 with TRBJ2-1; D perhaps matches TRBD1 (6 bases). This CDR3 contains 11 residues. The germline CDR1 and CDR2 sequences are LNHDA and SQIVND (reference sequence). V was clipped by 5 bases and J by 12 bases, with 11 bases between them. The chain's CDR3 is CASSPQGSQFF. The CDR3 bases are TGTGCCAGTAGTCCACAGGGTTCGCAGTTCTTC.

This clonotype was found a few times. The V and J genes are TRBV18 and TRBJ2-7, with TRBD1 identical over 11 bases. Germline trimming cut 4 bases from V and 2 bases from J; bases unmatched to any gene: 4. This CDR3 spans 15 amino acids. The germline V gene encodes CDR1 KGHSH and CDR2 LQKENI. The CDR3 DNA follows: TGTGCCAGCTCACACGGGACAGGGGGACCCTACGAGCAGTACGTC. This gives the protein CASSHGTGGPYEQYV.

The rearrangement joins TRBV20-1 to TRBJ2-7; D might be TRBD2 (6 bases). In germline, CDR1 is DFQATT, CDR2 SNEGSKA (reference sequence). With 6 bases removed from V and 2 bases from J, the gap between germline ends came to 17 bases. The CDR3 is 14 residues long. Here the CDR3 DNA reads TGCAGTGCCCCTAAGGCGGGAAGCGCCTACGAGCAGTACGTC. Encoded protein: CSAPKAGSAYEQYV.

This clonotype appeared a few times. The chain's CDR3 is CASSQGGTGAYEQYF. The CDR3 coding sequence is TGTGCCAGCAGCCAGGGTGGGACAGGCGCCTACGAGCAGTACTTC. This chain joins TRBV3-1 and TRBJ2-7; 8 nucleotides agree with TRBD1. The germline V gene encodes CDR1 LGHDT and CDR2 YNNKEL (reference sequence). After removal of 3 bases from V and 2 bases from J, the junction contained 6 bases not matched to a gene. The CDR3 runs 15 residues.

The chain uses TRBV5-1 and TRBJ2-1, with 10 positions matching TRBD1. V lost 4 bases to trimming and J lost 5 bases; unmatched junction nucleotides: 6. The V gene's germline CDR1 is SGHRS and CDR2 YFSETQ. The CDR3 runs 15 residues. DNA for the CDR3: TGCGCCAGCAGCCCGGGACAGGGGAGCCACAATGAGCAGTTCTTC. Residues: CASSPGQGSHNEQFF. The variable domain in full, completed from reference TRBV5-1 and TRBJ2-1, reads KAGVTQTPRYLIKTRGQQVTLSCSPISGHRSVSWYQQTPGQGLQFLFEYFSETQRNKGNFPGRFSGRQFSNSRSEMNVSTLELGDSALYLCASSPGQGSHNEQFFGPGTRLTVL.

The chain uses TRBV25-1 and TRBJ1-2; 10 nucleotides agree with TRBD1. The CDR3 is made up of 17 amino acids. V shed 3 bases and J 8 bases; nucleotides not matched to a gene: 15. Germline V gene data show CDR1 as MGHDK and CDR2 as SYGVNS. This CDR3 is CASSDLAGQGSVKGYTF. The CDR3 DNA sequence: TGTGCCAGCAGTGACCTGGCGGGACAGGGGTCCGTCAAGGGCTACACCTTC.

Here the CDR3 DNA reads TGCAGTGCCCTATTCCCCACTGGGGGGACCCAGTACTTC. It yields the protein CSALFPTGGTQYF. The V gene is TRBV20-1, the J gene TRBJ2-5, with D perhaps matching TRBD1 or TRBD2 (5 bases each). V was cut by 6 bases and J by 7 bases, with 18 bases left in between. Germline assignment: CDR1 DFQATT and CDR2 SNEGSKA (reference sequence). The CDR3 length is 13 residues.

The rearrangement joins TRBV18 to TRBJ2-3; D may be TRBD2 (5 bases). Trimming cost V 2 bases and J 6 bases, with 9 bases left between them. The CDR3 length is 13 residues. Germline-derived CDR1 and CDR2 are KGHSH and LQKENI. The CDR3 DNA sequence: TGTGCCAGCTCACCAATCTCGGGGGATACGCAGTATTTT. It specifies CASSPISGDTQYF.

This clonotype has only one observation. This rearrangement joins TRBV7-2 to TRBJ2-7; 7 bases align to TRBD2. CDR1 and CDR2 (germline): SGHTA, FQGNSA. The CDR3 is 14 amino acids. V dropped 3 bases and J dropped 0; count of bases not matched to a gene: 2. In DNA form, the CDR3 reads TGTGCCAGCAGCTTTAGGGACTACTCCTACGAGCAGTACTTC. As protein: CASSFRDYSYEQYF.

This clonotype showed up just a few times. V usage is TRBV11-3 and J usage is TRBJ2-1; D ambiguous. Trimming pared 5 bases from V and 6 bases from J, leaving 11 bases between. This CDR3 region has 13 residues. In germline, CDR1 is SGHNT, CDR2 YENEEA. CDR3 bases: TGTGCCAGCAGCACTTTGGGTCGCAATGAGCAGTTCTTC. Translation: CASSTLGRNEQFF. Full variable domain (rest looked up from reference TRBV11-3 and TRBJ2-1): EAGVVQSPRYKIIEKKQPVAFWCNPISGHNTLYWYLQNLGQGPELLIRYENEEAVDDSQLPKDRFSAERLKGVDSTLKIQPAELGDSAVYLCASSTLGRNEQFFGPGTRLTVL.

The count of this clonotype is one. This CDR3 is CASSIDVAGYSPGANVLTF. The CDR3 DNA is TGTGCCAGTAGTATAGATGTAGCAGGGTATAGCCCTGGGGCCAACGTCCTGACTTTC. The rearrangement links TRBV19 to TRBJ2-6; D perhaps matches TRBD1 (5 bases). This CDR3 spans 19 amino acids. V gave up 0 bases and J gave up 2 bases, with 17 bases separating them. Germline V gives CDR1 LNHDA, CDR2 SQIVND (reference sequence).

This chain links TRBV6-5 with TRBJ2-2; D unclear. Germline loops: CDR1 MNHEY, CDR2 SVGAGI. The CDR3 runs to 17 residues. V lost 4 bases and J 0 bases, leaving 15 bases between the germline ends. The CDR3 sequence is CASSFLSVRSNTGELFF. The CDR3 DNA sequence: TGTGCCAGCAGTTTCCTATCTGTCAGGTCGAACACCGGGGAGCTGTTTTTT.

In this sample, this clonotype turned up a few times. The chain couples TRBV27 to TRBJ1-1; no definite D call. The CDR3 spans 16 residues. The V gene lost 8 bases and the J gene lost 0 bases, with 19 bases spanning the gap. CDR1 MNHEY and CDR2 SMNVEV come from the germline V gene (reference sequence). The CDR3 spells CASFPYSKTVNTEAFF. CDR3 DNA sequence: TGTGCCAGCTTCCCCTATTCCAAGACGGTGAACACTGAAGCTTTCTTT.

This chain uses TRBV27 with TRBJ2-3; 10 nucleotides agree with TRBD2. Germline CDR1 reads MNHEY; CDR2 reads SMNVEV (reference sequence). The CDR3 runs 16 residues. J lost 4 bases, V lost 5 bases, and 9 bases had no gene match. The CDR3 spells CASSPPSGSGPDTQYF. CDR3 bases: TGTGCCAGCAGTCCACCTAGCGGGAGCGGTCCAGATACGCAGTATTTT.

This clonotype was recorded a few times. The chain links TRBV3-1 to TRBJ1-1, with D unclear. V was clipped by 0 bases and J by 6 bases, with 17 bases between them. The CDR3 consists of 16 residues. CDR1 is LGHDT, CDR2 YNNKEL, per germline (reference sequence). CDR3 amino acids: CASSQDEGGRTPEAFF. In DNA, the CDR3 is TGTGCCAGCAGCCAAGATGAAGGAGGCAGGACCCCTGAAGCTTTCTTT.

The rearrangement uses TRBV5-1 and TRBJ2-7, with TRBD2 matching 9 bases. V lost 0 bases and J lost 3; bases outside the gene matches: 10. The CDR3 is 17 amino acids. CDR1 and CDR2 from the germline V gene are SGHRS and YFSETQ. The CDR3 region is CASSLEPGLAPDYEQYV. The DNA for the CDR3 is TGCGCCAGCAGCTTGGAACCGGGACTAGCACCTGACTACGAGCAGTACGTC.

This clonotype was detected a few times. The rearrangement uses TRBV5-1 and TRBJ2-1; 8 nucleotides match TRBD1. The CDR3 loop spans 15 amino acids. Germline CDR1 is SGHRS and CDR2 is YFSETQ. Trimming at V came to 1 base and at J to 6 bases, leaving 6 bases not matched to a gene. The CDR3 loop reads CASSLSRGLPNEQFF. CDR3 nucleotide sequence: TGCGCCAGCAGCTTGTCCAGGGGGCTCCCCAATGAGCAGTTCTTC.

The chain links TRBV7-2 to TRBJ2-1; D not certain. CDR1 SGHTA and CDR2 FQGNSA come from the germline V gene. V gave up 4 bases and J gave up 6 bases, with 13 bases separating them. This CDR3 is 14 amino acids long. CDR3 in DNA: TGTGCCAGCAGCTCAAGCGTCACCCTCAATGAGCAGTTCTTC. Amino acid sequence: CASSSSVTLNEQFF.

A few counts support this clonotype. The chain uses TRBV5-6 and TRBJ1-2; unclear D gene. Germline V lookup: CDR1 SGHDT, CDR2 YYEEEE. The CDR3 length is 17 residues. Trimming removed 0 bases from V and 8 bases from J, with 23 bases in between. CDR3 loop: CASSLGPNGPPPLGYTF. The CDR3, as DNA: TGTGCCAGCAGCTTGGGTCCGAATGGCCCCCCACCCCTAGGCTACACCTTC.

The chain has TRBV7-2 and TRBJ2-4; D is possibly TRBD1 (5 bases). CDR3 length: 15 residues. The germline gives CDR1 SGHTA, CDR2 FQGNSA. V lost 5 bases and J 1 base, leaving 12 bases between the germline ends. The DNA for the CDR3 is TGTGCCAGCAGCCCCGCCGCAGGGGCCAAAAACATTCAGTACTTC. Amino acid sequence: CASSPAAGAKNIQYF.

This clonotype showed up just once. Possible read error: a much larger clone is one base away. The V gene is TRBV29-1, the J gene TRBJ2-1; 10 bases line up with TRBD1. Germline loops: CDR1 SQVTM, CDR2 ANQGSEA. The CDR3 is made up of 13 amino acids. The CDR3 DNA follows: TGCAGTGATAGGGACAGGGGATACAATGAGCATTTCTTC. Translating gives CSDRDRGYNEHFF.

The rearrangement joins TRBV4-3 to TRBJ2-7; D uncertain. The CDR3 totals 14 residues. Germline V gene lookup returns CDR1 LGHNA and CDR2 YSLEER. Between the trimmed V and J ends, which lost 1 base and 5 bases, there was a span of 12 bases. The CDR3 reads CASSQVGKSDEQYF. CDR3 DNA sequence: TGCGCCAGCAGCCAAGTGGGGAAAAGCGACGAGCAGTACTTC.

This sequence joins TRBV7-6 and TRBJ1-2; 7 bases line up with TRBD1. This CDR3 is built from 14 residues. V lost 2 bases and J lost 8; bases outside the gene matches: 8. Germline CDR1 reads SGHVS; CDR2 reads FNYEAQ. As DNA, the CDR3 is TGTGCCAGCAGCTTACTAGAAGGGACAGTAGGCTACACCTTC. This sequence encodes CASSLLEGTVGYTF.

This clonotype was recorded many times. The chain carries TRBV20-1 and TRBJ2-1, with 8 bases fitting TRBD1. J was trimmed by 8 bases and V by 3 bases; bases with no gene match: 6. Germline CDR1 is DFQATT and CDR2 is SNEGSKA (reference sequence). CDR3 size: 13 residues. The CDR3 loop reads CSAREQGVDEQFF. CDR3 in DNA: TGCAGTGCTAGGGAACAGGGGGTCGATGAGCAGTTCTTC.

This chain uses TRBV24-1 with TRBJ2-2, with D possibly being TRBD1 (6 bases). Germline values: CDR1 KGHDR, CDR2 SFDVKD. The V and J ends lost 4 bases and 3 bases respectively, with 11 bases between them. CDR3 size: 15 residues. The CDR3 nucleotides read TGTGCCACCAGTGAGCCTTACAGGGACACCGGGGAGCTGTTTTTT. Translating gives CATSEPYRDTGELFF.

The chain links TRBV30 to TRBJ2-1, with D possibly called TRBD1 or TRBD2 (5 bases each). This CDR3 comprises 13 residues. V lost 3 bases, J lost 5 bases, and 11 bases lay in between. Germline V gene sequence: CDR1 GTSNPN, CDR2 SVGIG (reference sequence). CDR3 sequence reads: CAWSLRGNNEQFF. The CDR3 coding sequence is TGTGCCTGGAGCCTCCGGGGCAACAATGAGCAGTTCTTC.

The J gene is TRBJ2-1, the V gene TRBV19; tentatively, D is TRBD2 (6 bases). The CDR3 length is 11 residues. Germline V CDR1 and CDR2: LNHDA, SQIVND (reference sequence). Trimming took off 6 bases at V and 6 bases at J, with 6 bases between the two ends. Here the CDR3 reads CASRAGNEQFF. The CDR3 DNA reads as TGTGCCAGTAGAGCGGGCAATGAGCAGTTCTTC.

This clonotype was observed a handful of times. The chain couples TRBV13 to TRBJ2-2; D is uncertain. This CDR3 has 13 residues. CDR1 PRHDT and CDR2 FYEKMQ come from the germline V gene (reference sequence). V was clipped by 0 bases and J by 7 bases, with 6 bases between them. CDR3 DNA sequence: TGTGCCAGCAGCTTAGGAGAGTTCGGGGAGCTGTTTTTT. Amino acids: CASSLGEFGELFF.

This clonotype was found many times. The chain links TRBV7-9 to TRBJ2-7; D may match TRBD1 or TRBD2 (5 bases each). V lost 5 bases and J 6 bases, leaving 17 bases between the germline ends. Germline CDR1 and CDR2: SEHNR and FQNEAQ (reference sequence). The CDR3 loop spans 14 amino acids. CDR3 sequence (DNA): TGTGCCAGCAGCCCCCCCGAGGGACCCGGCGAGCAGTACTTC. The encoded protein is CASSPPEGPGEQYF.

The chain is built from TRBV29-1 and TRBJ1-6; D is undetermined. The CDR3 extends over 13 amino acids. Germline loops: CDR1 SQVTM, CDR2 ANQGSEA. The V and J ends lost 0 bases and 6 bases respectively, with 6 bases between them. This chain's CDR3 is CSVEETSNSPLHF. CDR3 coding DNA: TGCAGCGTTGAAGAAACAAGTAATTCACCCCTCCACTTT.